The source of this T cell receptor (beta chain) is a study of cytomegalovirus exposure and HLA in healthy donors (dated 2017 in TCRdb). Concerning the study at large: According to an earlier analysis of 587 of the donors, about 179 million T cells yielded roughly 100 million unique TCR beta sequences and around 300 Gb of sequence data. Donor age, sex, ethnicity and CMV serostatus were compiled together with the repertoire data. To predict cytomegalovirus infection status, the study brought together high-throughput TCR immunosequencing, statistical association of individual TCRs with disease status, and machine learning. Of the 300 to 500 genotyped donors, 65% to 90% were placed in the genetic ancestry cluster associated with self-reported Caucasian donors. About 300 gigabases of sequencing data and 78 million or so unique TCR sequences were included in an early release covering around 650 HLA-typed donors. An earlier analysis of several hundred of the donors applied high-throughput TCR beta sequencing to assess whether each TCR beta V gene segment acted as functional or pseudogenic. Using immunosequencing, the study profiled T cell repertoires from 550 to 750 subjects and related those repertoires to cytomegalovirus serostatus. HLA typing covered class I and class II loci at four-digit resolution. The study aimed to test whether signatures of past pathogen exposure could be identified by cataloging public T cell receptors. Besides the first cohort of roughly 640 subjects, a separate validation cohort made up of 120 different subjects was used. Every discovery cohort repertoire had been produced on one sequencing platform. A later genetic analysis took genome-wide SNP genotypes for about 55% of the 666 donors and used that subset as a discovery cohort. Four or five DR-DQ haplotypes were handled as single units for association and clustering because linkage in the cohort was strong. A later analysis re-analyzed previously published TCR beta repertoires from 666 donors and added high-resolution HLA genotyping to study TCR occurrence patterns. Typing coverage differed by locus: A, B, C, DRB1 and DQB1 were typed in roughly 629-630 donors, DQA1 in about 560, DPA1 in some 610, and DPB1 in 472. Among a few hundred genotyped donors of the cohort, an average of around 240,000 unique TCR beta nucleotide sequences were sequenced per donor, approximately 20% of them non-productive. The later analysis used no new phenotypic data to find candidate immune exposures, relying instead on TCR beta sequences and their occurrence across donors.

Details on this clone: Its antigen is currently not known. Per-nucleotide qualities are absent, and no much larger clonotype sits a single base away.

Libraries were made using the immunoSEQ multiplex PCR assay. A mixture of 60 forward primers for TCR Vbeta segments and 13 reverse primers for TCR Jbeta segments was used in the multiplex PCR. The CDR3 region of rearranged TCR beta genes was amplified from genomic DNA by a multiplex PCR assay. On the Illumina HiSeq System, the amplified TCR beta libraries were sequenced as 87-base-pair reads. Per the source publication's procedure: A later analysis tallied 75 million to 95 million unique TCR beta chains across the 700 or so repertoires, and some 10 million of those chains were shared by two or more donors. A nearest-neighbor algorithm error-corrected the raw reads and collapsed the reads into unique sequences, merging closely related sequences to remove PCR and sequencing errors. To assign V, D and J gene segments, CDR3 sequences were aligned to IMGT reference sequences. For a sequence to be retained, a match of at least six nucleotides was required to both a V gene segment and a J gene segment. Rearrangements were classified as productive when the CDR3 lacked stop codons and remained in frame with V and J, and all other rearrangements were classified as non-productive. CDR3 was defined by IMGT convention, running from the second conserved V-encoded cysteine to the conserved J-encoded phenylalanine. The earlier analysis of some 540 of the donors excluded any sequence lacking an unambiguous match to a single V gene segment. An earlier analysis of several hundred of the donors called V segments functional above 56.7% productive rearrangements and segregating when the between-donor standard deviation exceeded 5%. A statistical classification framework was built for diagnosing cytomegalovirus status from the catalog of TCR beta chain sequences. In a later analysis, V and J genes were assigned by comparing TCR nucleotide sequences against IMGT/GENE-DB human TR gene sequences. A later analysis assigned CDR3 sequences and most-parsimonious VDJ recombination scenarios with the TCRdist pipeline. In a later analysis, every TCR beta chain was defined by the combination of its CDR3 amino acid sequence and its V-gene family, and reads without a unique V-gene family were dropped. A later analysis removed roughly 590 highly shared, low-generation-probability nucleotide sequences to deal with suspected cross-contamination and a sequencing artifact. In a later analysis, a clonal expansion index was calculated for each public chain from normalized within-repertoire ranks of inferred template counts. In a later analysis, generation probabilities were computed using a VDJ recombination model fitted to out-of-frame rearrangements, and the results were checked against IGoR. In a later analysis, TCR-TCR, TCR-HLA and TCR-CMV co-occurrence was scored with hypergeometric tests, and a repertoire-size bias correction was applied to TCR pairs. To estimate false discovery rates, a later analysis permuted the HLA or CMV assignments 20 times. A later analysis grouped co-occurring TCRs with DBSCAN, adding TCRdist sequence similarity when clustering within HLA-allele-positive subsets. Co-occurrence clustering excluded repertoires with fewer than 30,000 or more than 120,000 public chains, plus five with anomalous nucleotide sharing. The source is immuneACCESS, and TCRdb retained only in-frame sequences with V and J called. Part of the clones is not carried over; for the studies checked, unresolved V genes explain less than half of this, and the remainder is unexplained. The V and J calls and clone size come from that table; D and trimming were worked out from the DNA. In all, the sample holds about 170,000 clones, and roughly 80% of those were seen once. The biggest ten clones account for 3% to 3.5% of the sample.

On the study overall, not on this receptor specifically: In a later genetic analysis, fewer N-insertions in productive TCRs were reported among donors in an Asian-associated ancestry cluster than the approximately 670-donor mean. A few of the identified cytomegalovirus-associated TCR beta chains were confirmed in vitro to be specific for cytomegalovirus antigens. In a later analysis, several top co-occurrence clusters were reported to appear linked to parvovirus B19, influenza, CMV and Epstein-Barr virus. When HLA alleles, especially DR and DQ, strongly co-occurred, TCR associations were difficult to assign to individual alleles. An earlier analysis of approximately 570 of the donors showed that most TCR beta V segments appeared in productive rearrangements either about 87% or about 30% of the time, which broadly matched IMGT annotations. A later analysis found that TCR association rates varied across HLA loci, with DRB1 alleles showing the most associated TCRs and HLA-C alleles the fewest. Because counts were too low, about 15 rarely observed V segments, including chromosome 9 orphons, were left out of the earlier analysis of some 640 of the donors. Because the 87-base-pair reads could not distinguish some IMGT-functional V segments, including TRBV6-2 and TRBV6-3, those segments were excluded. In a later genetic analysis, a missense DCLRE1C variant was associated with V-gene and J-gene trimming of TCR beta chains, and the association was replicated in an independent cohort. The classifier was reported to diagnose cytomegalovirus status with high specificity and sensitivity in both the original cohort and the validation cohort. Correlated functional status among segregating V segments might reflect linkage disequilibrium, but an unknown experimental factor could not be ruled out. The study gave a list of about 160 TCR beta chains associated with cytomegalovirus. A further reported finding was that TCR beta sequences accurately predicted the HLA-A and HLA-B alleles for most subjects in the first cohort. Because some donors lacked HLA typing at each locus, the association tests relied only on the typed subset. Most TCR sequences were observed very rarely across donors, whereas some public TCRs were present in many individuals. A cluster of highly shared sequence variants was judged likely to represent a technical artifact of the sequencing pipeline. At a false discovery rate of 0.05, a later analysis linked 15,000 to 20,000 TCR beta sequences to specific HLA alleles. A later analysis found that HLA-associated TCR beta chains were more clonally expanded and had lower generation probabilities than equally common non-associated chains. The authors suggested that the approach could potentially be generalized to other disease states and immunological phenotypes. Immune exposure information for the cohort was limited to CMV serostatus. According to a later analysis, most CMV-associated TCR beta chains appeared to be HLA-restricted, and the HLA associations seemed to be driven largely by CMV exposure. In this cohort, only TCR beta chains were sequenced, and detectable features were limited by the absence of alpha or paired-chain data. Presence/absence analyses assumed roughly uniform sequencing depth across donors, an assumption that may not hold.

The CDR3, from cysteine to phenylalanine, totals 14 residues. Just the 42-base CDR3 DNA is kept, in frame starting at base 1. V has 9 bases trimmed and J has 2 bases trimmed; junction bases matching no gene number 6. CDR1 LNHDA and CDR2 SQIVND are derived from the germline V gene (reference sequence). In total, 666 healthy bone marrow donors made up the cohort. Cohort members were all nominally healthy when sampled, although unrecorded immune exposures were likely present. The donor was CMV seronegative and belonged to the group of roughly 330 seronegative cohort members. Every donor gave a peripheral blood sample, and the peripheral blood mononuclear cells from that sample were used for TCR beta sequencing. The Qiagen DNeasy Blood Extraction Kit was used to extract genomic DNA from the blood cell samples.

Here the chain combines TRBV19 and TRBJ2-3; 9 nucleotides in the junction match TRBD2. The sequence came from a female donor in good health and CMV-seronegative. Sequenced material: PBMCs. CDR3 sequence: CASGGTSFTDTQYF. Here is the DNA: TGTGCCAGCGGGGGGACTAGCTTCACAGATACGCAGTATTTT.